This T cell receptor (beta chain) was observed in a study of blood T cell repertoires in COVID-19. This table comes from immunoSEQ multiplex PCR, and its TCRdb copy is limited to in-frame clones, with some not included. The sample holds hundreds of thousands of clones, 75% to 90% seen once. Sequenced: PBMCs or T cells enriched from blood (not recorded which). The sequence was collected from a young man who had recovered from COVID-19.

The DNA of the CDR3 is TGTGCCAGCCGGGACAGGGATTCAGAGACCCAGTACTTC. Amino acids: CASRDRDSETQYF. The chain combines TRBV12-3 or TRBV12-4 with TRBJ2-5; TRBD1 agrees at 9 bases. V shed 8 bases, J shed 4 bases, and the junction held 5 bases outside the gene matches. CDR3 size: 13 residues.